The next 32 T cell receptor beta chains were all read from a single sample in a study of blood T cell repertoires in COVID-19. Repertoires were generated with immunoSEQ multiplex PCR, while TCRdb's copy carries only in-frame clones and drops some. The table includes some 82,000 clones, about nine tenths detected once. The sample taken for sequencing was peripheral blood. These receptors all stem from a woman between 50 and 59 years old in a cohort sampled during active COVID-19.

This clone was detected once. The chain has TRBV12-3 or TRBV12-4 and TRBJ1-4, with D maybe TRBD1 (5 bases). The CDR3 contains 13 residues. V lost 6 bases to trimming and J lost 8 bases, with 13 bases between them. The DNA for the CDR3 is TGTGCCAGCAGCCCCTCGCGGGGGGAAAAACTGTTTTTT. Protein product: CASSPSRGEKLFF.

This chain connects TRBV20-1 to TRBJ1-5; D unclear. CDR1 and CDR2 (germline): DFQATT, SNEGSKA (reference sequence). V lost 3 bases and J 0 bases, leaving 9 bases between the germline ends. This CDR3 has 14 amino acids. The CDR3 coding sequence is TGCAGTGCTAGTCGAGTTTATAGCAATCAGCCCCAGCATTTT. Its protein is CSASRVYSNQPQHF.

This clone was observed a handful of times. The J gene is TRBJ1-6, the V gene TRBV10-1, with a tentative D call TRBD1 (5 bases). The CDR3 extends over 13 amino acids. CDR1 and CDR2 from the germline V gene are WNHNN and SYGVQD (reference sequence). V lost 4 bases, J lost 9 bases, and 10 bases lay in between. CDR3 protein: CASSARAGSPLHF. Written as DNA, the CDR3 is TGCGCCAGCAGTGCCAGGGCAGGTTCACCCCTCCACTTT.

J is TRBJ1-2 and V is TRBV30; 7 nucleotides line up with TRBD1. Trimming at V came to 5 bases and at J to 6 bases, leaving 9 bases not matched to a gene. This CDR3 contains 13 residues. The germline gives CDR1 GTSNPN, CDR2 SVGIG (reference sequence). The CDR3, as DNA: TGTGCCTGGGTCCGGGACAGTTGGGATGGCTACACCTTC. Translated, it gives CAWVRDSWDGYTF.

The V gene is TRBV28, the J gene TRBJ2-7; weak D call: TRBD1 (5 bases). The CDR3 extends over 13 amino acids. Germline CDR1 MDHEN, CDR2 SYDVKM. The V end lost 6 bases, the J end lost 2 bases, and 11 bases lay between the germline ends. This CDR3 reads CASSPTETYEQYF. The DNA of the CDR3 is TGTGCCAGCAGCCCGACAGAAACCTACGAGCAGTACTTC.

The chain uses TRBV29-1 and TRBJ2-2, with unresolved D. Per germline, CDR1 SQVTM and CDR2 ANQGSEA. The CDR3 extends over 13 amino acids. V was clipped by 6 bases and J by 0 bases, with 8 bases between them. This CDR3 reads CSVSVSNTGELFF. The DNA for the CDR3 is TGCAGCGTGAGCGTATCGAACACCGGGGAGCTGTTTTTT.

The rearrangement joins TRBV6-6 to TRBJ1-3, with TRBD1 matching 8 bases. This CDR3 comprises 16 residues. The V segment lost 6 bases and the J segment 3 bases; nucleotides outside the gene matches: 10. Germline loops: CDR1 MNHNY, CDR2 SVGAGI (reference sequence). CDR3 protein: CASSRGQGGFGNTIYF. The CDR3 DNA reads TGTGCCAGCAGCCGTGGACAGGGAGGTTTTGGAAACACCATATATTTT.

V and J are TRBV19 and TRBJ1-1; the D is unclear. The CDR3 contains 15 residues. Germline CDR1 LNHDA, CDR2 SQIVND (reference sequence). V was cut by 5 bases and J by 0 bases, with 13 bases left in between. The CDR3 loop is CASSPQVTMNTEAFF. The DNA of the CDR3 is TGTGCCAGTAGTCCCCAGGTCACCATGAACACTGAAGCTTTCTTT.

This chain uses TRBV5-1 with TRBJ2-5, with D possibly matching TRBD2 (6 bases). The CDR3 contains 14 residues. Germline V gene lookup returns CDR1 SGHRS and CDR2 YFSETQ. Trimming pared 4 bases from V and 5 bases from J, leaving 15 bases between. The DNA for the CDR3 is TGCGCCAGCAGCCCGGGACTCAGAGGGGAGACCCAGTACTTC. Translated: CASSPGLRGETQYF.

This chain uses TRBV4-1 with TRBJ2-1; TRBD2 aligns across 9 bases. This CDR3 has 15 amino acids. Germline V gene data show CDR1 as MGHRA and CDR2 as YSYEKL. The junction had 5 bases not matched to a gene; V was cut back by 2 bases and J by 6 bases. This chain's CDR3 is CASSQRSSGINEQFF. CDR3 coding DNA: TGCGCCAGCAGCCAAAGGTCTAGCGGGATCAATGAGCAGTTCTTC.

V is TRBV18 and J is TRBJ2-7; TRBD1 is a possible D gene (6 bases). Germline V gene sequence: CDR1 KGHSH, CDR2 LQKENI. The CDR3 is made up of 15 amino acids. The germline V and J ends were trimmed by 6 bases and 2 bases, with 17 bases remaining between them. The CDR3 sequence: CASSYGQGRAYEQYF. In DNA form, the CDR3 reads TGTGCCAGCTCTTACGGTCAGGGGCGGGCCTACGAGCAGTACTTC.

V gene TRBV27 combines with J gene TRBJ1-4; 7 nucleotides agree with TRBD1. The V segment lost 5 bases and the J segment 8 bases; nucleotides outside the gene matches: 11. This CDR3 spans 15 amino acids. The germline V gene encodes CDR1 MNHEY and CDR2 SMNVEV (reference sequence). The CDR3 nucleotides are TGTGCCAGCAGTGACAGGGAGCTACCTTACGAAAAACTGTTTTTT. Translated, it gives CASSDRELPYEKLFF. Together with reference TRBV27 and TRBJ1-4, the CDR3 gives the full variable domain: EAQVTQNPRYLITVTGKKLTVTCSQNMNHEYMSWYRQDPGLGLRQIYYSMNVEVTDKGDVPEGYKVSRKEKRNFPLILESPSPNQTSLYFCASSDRELPYEKLFFGSGTQLSVL.

The CDR3, as DNA: TGTGCCAGCAGCTTCGGTCCCTACAATGAGCAGTTCTTC. This encodes CASSFGPYNEQFF. The V and J genes are TRBV7-9 and TRBJ2-1; D call uncertain. The germline V and J ends were trimmed by 3 bases and 2 bases, with 5 bases remaining between them. The CDR3 is 13 residues long. Germline V gene sequence: CDR1 SEHNR, CDR2 FQNEAQ (reference sequence).

The chain recombines TRBV18 with TRBJ1-1; D gene uncertain. Trimming took off 4 bases at V and 4 bases at J, with 16 bases between the two ends. CDR1 and CDR2 from the germline V gene are KGHSH and LQKENI. This CDR3 is 15 amino acids long. The CDR3 reads CASSRNEGSGTEAFF. In DNA form, the CDR3 reads TGTGCCAGCTCACGGAACGAGGGATCGGGCACTGAAGCTTTCTTT.

The V and J genes are TRBV6-5 and TRBJ1-4; maybe TRBD1 (5 bases). Per the germline V gene, CDR1 is MNHEY and CDR2 is SVGAGI. The CDR3 loop spans 13 amino acids. V was trimmed by 8 bases and J by 5 bases, leaving 12 bases between them. CDR3 protein: CASSGGGNEKLFF. The DNA of the CDR3 is TGTGCCAGCTCCGGGGGGGGAAATGAAAAACTGTTTTTT.

This clone was detected only once. The DNA for the CDR3 is TGCGCCAGCAGCTCAGGACTAGCTGGGAACAATGAGCAGTTCTTC. Translated, it gives CASSSGLAGNNEQFF. The V call is TRBV5-1, the J call TRBJ2-1; 8 bases are shared with TRBD2. Losses at the gene ends were 3 bases for V and 5 bases for J; bases not matched to a gene: 7. CDR1 and CDR2 (germline): SGHRS, YFSETQ. This CDR3 contains 15 residues.

The chain couples TRBV10-2 to TRBJ1-1, with D uncertain. V shed 5 bases and J shed 0 bases, with 13 bases lying between them. This CDR3 comprises 15 residues. CDR1 is WSHSY and CDR2 is SAAADI in the germline V gene. The CDR3 region has the DNA TGCGCCAGCAGTCCTACCTTTTCCATGAACACTGAAGCTTTCTTT. Protein product: CASSPTFSMNTEAFF.

V is TRBV6-6 and J is TRBJ1-6, with D perhaps TRBD1 (6 bases). This CDR3 contains 14 residues. V gave up 5 bases and J gave up 5 bases, with 10 bases separating them. CDR1 and CDR2 (germline): MNHNY, SVGAGI (reference sequence). This CDR3 reads CASSPRGNNSPLHF. CDR3 DNA sequence: TGTGCCAGCAGTCCCAGGGGTAATAATTCACCCCTCCACTTT.

The genes are TRBV3-1 (or the pseudogene TRBV3-2) and TRBJ1-3; TRBD1 might be the D (6 bases). CDR3 length: 16 amino acids. V lost 5 bases, J lost 8 bases, and 22 bases lay in between. From germline, CDR1 is LGHDT and CDR2 YNNKEL (reference sequence). CDR3 amino acids: CASSSSGGLRRDTIYF. The CDR3 bases are TGTGCCAGCAGCTCCTCGGGGGGCCTCCGGAGGGACACCATATATTTT.

The chain recombines TRBV7-9 with TRBJ1-2, with 8 bases aligning to TRBD1. CDR3 length: 14 amino acids. Germline trimming cut 10 bases from V and 8 bases from J; bases unmatched to any gene: 15. Germline V gene sequence: CDR1 SEHNR, CDR2 FQNEAQ (reference sequence). The CDR3 DNA reads as TGTGCCATCGGATCCATGGACAGGGACCGGGGCTACACCTTC. Translated, it gives CAIGSMDRDRGYTF.

This clone has only a few counts. The CDR3 region is CASSGGQSSYNEQFF. The CDR3 DNA reads as TGCGCCAGCAGTGGCGGGCAAAGCTCCTACAATGAGCAGTTCTTC. The chain has TRBV10-2 and TRBJ2-1; D is possibly TRBD2 (5 bases). The CDR3 length is 15 residues. Trimming took 4 bases from V and 0 from J, leaving 10 bases between them. The germline V gene encodes CDR1 WSHSY and CDR2 SAAADI.

The chain has TRBV27 and TRBJ2-7; TRBD1 aligns across 10 bases. Germline CDR1 reads MNHEY; CDR2 reads SMNVEV (reference sequence). The CDR3 extends over 14 amino acids. J was trimmed by 3 bases and V by 6 bases; bases with no gene match: 5. The CDR3 DNA sequence: TGTGCCAGCAGGATGACAGGGGGCCTCTACGAGCAGTACTTC. It yields the protein CASRMTGGLYEQYF.

The chain recombines TRBV7-9 with TRBJ2-1, with 10 bases matching TRBD1. This CDR3 spans 15 amino acids. The V and J ends lost 2 bases and 8 bases, in that order; junction bases with no gene match: 6. Germline values: CDR1 SEHNR, CDR2 FQNEAQ (reference sequence). CDR3 protein: CASSLRDRGLDEQFF. CDR3 sequence (DNA): TGTGCCAGCAGCTTACGGGACAGGGGTTTAGATGAGCAGTTCTTC.

The V and J genes are TRBV5-6 and TRBJ2-7, with D perhaps matching TRBD1 (5 bases). This CDR3 contains 15 residues. V dropped 1 base and J dropped 3 bases, with 14 bases sitting between them. CDR1 and CDR2 (germline): SGHDT, YYEEEE. The CDR3 spells CASSLYGRAIYEQYF. The CDR3 DNA reads as TGTGCCAGCAGCTTGTACGGCAGGGCGATCTACGAGCAGTACTTC.

This rearrangement joins TRBV18 to TRBJ2-3, with a possible D match to TRBD1 (6 bases). The V gene lost 3 bases and the J gene lost 11 bases, with 15 bases spanning the gap. Germline-derived CDR1 and CDR2 are KGHSH and LQKENI. CDR3 length: 13 residues. The DNA of the CDR3 is TGTGCCAGCTCACCGACGGGACACCATAAGCAGTATTTT. Protein sequence: CASSPTGHHKQYF. The full variable domain, completed using reference TRBV18 and TRBJ2-3, is NAGVMQNPRHLVRRRGQEARLRCSPMKGHSHVYWYRQLPEEGLKFMVYLQKENIIDESGMPKERFSAEFPKEGPSILRIQQVVRGDSAAYFCASSPTGHHKQYFGPGTRLTVL.

This chain joins TRBV9 and TRBJ2-1; possible D gene TRBD2, 7 bases. The CDR3 runs 13 residues. V was shortened by 4 bases and J by 9 bases, with 14 bases between the two germline ends. CDR1 and CDR2 (germline): SGDLS, YYNGEE. The CDR3 DNA is TGTGCCAGCAGCCAGGCGGGGGCGATTGAGCAGTTCTTC. Residues: CASSQAGAIEQFF. Using reference TRBV9 and TRBJ2-1 for the parts outside the CDR3, the full variable domain is DSGVTQTPKHLITATGQRVTLRCSPRSGDLSVYWYQQSLDQGLQFLIQYYNGEERAKGNILERFSAQQFPDLHSELNLSSLELGDSALYFCASSQAGAIEQFFGPGTRLTVL.

The chain uses TRBV28 and TRBJ2-3, with a possible D match to TRBD1 (5 bases). The V and J ends lost 1 base and 4 bases respectively, with 6 bases between them. Germline V lookup: CDR1 MDHEN, CDR2 SYDVKM. This CDR3 has 13 residues. The CDR3 DNA reads as TGTGCCAGCAGTTTATTGGGGCCAGATACGCAGTATTTT. Protein sequence: CASSLLGPDTQYF.

Ten or more counts support this clone. The rearrangement uses TRBV4-1 and TRBJ1-3, with TRBD1 matching 9 bases. J was trimmed by 1 base and V by 0 bases; bases with no gene match: 4. This CDR3 region has 17 residues. Germline loops: CDR1 MGHRA, CDR2 YSYEKL. DNA of the CDR3: TGCGCCAGCAGCCAAGAGTTTGGGACAGGGTCTGGAAACACCATATATTTT. This encodes CASSQEFGTGSGNTIYF.

The rearrangement links TRBV2 to TRBJ1-2, with D perhaps TRBD1 (5 bases). The germline V gene encodes CDR1 SNHLY and CDR2 FYNNEI. The CDR3 is 13 amino acids. V lost 4 bases to trimming and J lost 7 bases, with 13 bases between them. The CDR3 loop reads CASSVVGTVGYTF. In nucleotides, the CDR3 is TGTGCCAGCAGTGTAGTAGGGACTGTTGGCTACACCTTC. Looking up the rest from reference TRBV2 and TRBJ1-2 gives the full variable domain: EPEVTQTPSHQVTQMGQEVILRCVPISNHLYFYWYRQILGQKVEFLVSFYNNEISEKSEIFDDQFSVERPDGSNFTLKIRSTKLEDSAMYFCASSVVGTVGYTFGSGTRLTVV.

The genes are TRBV27 and TRBJ1-1; 7 nucleotides agree with TRBD1. The CDR3 totals 12 residues. Per the germline V gene, CDR1 is MNHEY and CDR2 is SMNVEV (reference sequence). V lost 10 bases, J lost 1 base, and 3 bases stayed unmatched. The CDR3 DNA is TGTGCCATTAGGACAGGGAACACTGAAGCTTTCTTT. This sequence encodes CAIRTGNTEAFF.

The chain couples TRBV28 to TRBJ2-7; 9 bases line up with TRBD1. This CDR3 has 15 amino acids. J was trimmed by 4 bases and V by 7 bases; bases with no gene match: 11. Germline CDR1 is MDHEN and CDR2 is SYDVKM. The CDR3 DNA reads as TGTGCCAGCACCACCACAGGGGGCTCTAGGTACGAGCAGTACTTC. This sequence encodes CASTTTGGSRYEQYF.

The gene calls are TRBV28 and TRBJ2-7; no reliable D call. Trimming took 3 bases from V and 3 from J, leaving 9 bases between them. The germline V gene encodes CDR1 MDHEN and CDR2 SYDVKM. The CDR3 runs to 13 residues. The CDR3 DNA follows: TGTGCCAGCAGTTTGACACGAGACTACGAGCAGTACTTC. It encodes CASSLTRDYEQYF.